This entry lists 11 T cell receptor beta chains sequenced from one sample in a study of regulatory T cells in long-lasting Graves disease (dated by TCRdb to 2020 to 2022). According to the study, the label for this sample's time point signals: newly diagnosed GD, antithyroid drugs for less than 3 months. For both TCR sequencing and RNA sequencing, RNA was extracted from PBMCs in TRIzol. Library creation used multiplex PCR. Sequencing took place on an Illumina HiSeq 4000. CDR3 regions were amplified by Arm-PCR with iRepertoire HTBI primers to construct TCR beta libraries. TCRdb reprocessing: public reads trimmed at Q25 with fastp, clones called with MiXCR, in-frame beta chains kept. Each entry merges the rows of one CDR3 protein and shows their most common DNA and genes. This sample has over 300,000 distinct CDR3 sequences in its table, and roughly a sixth of those were observed once. The ten largest clones capture 22% of the sample.

Sequencing used peripheral blood mononuclear cells (PBMCs), obtained at new diagnosis, from a patient treated with antithyroid drugs. All receptors derive from a female donor with Graves disease.

The chain carries TRBV6-5 and TRBJ1-2; the D gene is possibly TRBD1 (6 bases). Germline V gene lookup returns CDR1 MNHEY and CDR2 SVGAGI. The CDR3 totals 14 residues. V lost 2 bases, J lost 5 bases, and 12 bases lay in between. CDR3: CASSYNTGNYGYTF. The CDR3 DNA reads as TGTGCCAGCAGTTACAACACAGGGAATTATGGCTACACCTTC.

V is TRBV7-9 and J is TRBJ1-5; D is undetermined. This CDR3 is 17 amino acids long. The germline V and J ends were trimmed by 1 base and 0 bases, with 13 bases remaining between them. Germline V CDR1 and CDR2: SEHNR, FQNEAQ (reference sequence). The CDR3, as DNA: TGTGCCAGCAGCTTAGTGGTGGGCCAGCTTAGCAATCAGCCCCAGCATTTT. Its protein product is CASSLVVGQLSNQPQHF.

This clonotype was detected a few times. V usage is TRBV7-8 and J usage is TRBJ1-1; D is ambiguous. V lost 0 bases and J lost 6, with 11 bases in between. CDR1 is SGHVS and CDR2 is FQNEAQ in the germline V gene. The CDR3 is made up of 14 amino acids. CDR3 loop: CASSLAWAESEAFF. The CDR3 bases are TGTGCCAGCAGCTTAGCTTGGGCGGAGTCTGAAGCTTTCTTT.

In its sample, this clonotype was seen many times. V and J are TRBV7-9 and TRBJ2-1; D possibly corresponds to TRBD2 (6 bases). The CDR3 loop spans 13 amino acids. Germline V gene sequence: CDR1 SEHNR, CDR2 FQNEAQ (reference sequence). Trimming pared 6 bases from V and 4 bases from J, leaving 10 bases between. The CDR3 loop reads CASRGTSYNEQFF. CDR3 nucleotide sequence: TGTGCCAGCAGAGGGACTTCTTACAATGAGCAGTTCTTC.

This clonotype has ten or more counts. The V call is TRBV7-2, the J call TRBJ1-1, with D hard to call. The CDR3 contains 14 residues. V lost 3 bases, J lost 0 bases, and 8 bases lay in between. Germline CDR1 is SGHTA and CDR2 is FQGNSA. CDR3 DNA sequence: TGTGCCAGCAGCTTGCGAGGAATGAACACTGAAGCTTTCTTT. Encoded protein: CASSLRGMNTEAFF.

This clonotype showed up many times. Written as DNA, the CDR3 is TGTGCCAGCAGTCCAGCGGGTAGCTCCTACAATGAGCAGTTCTTC. As protein: CASSPAGSSYNEQFF. The chain employs TRBV12-3 or TRBV12-4 and TRBJ2-1, with a tentative D call TRBD2 (6 bases). V was shortened by 5 bases and J by 0 bases, with 11 bases between the two germline ends. This CDR3 comprises 15 residues.

This clonotype was detected many times. A read error may produce the germline difference seen at one junction end. The chain links TRBV5-1 to TRBJ2-2; 13 bases are a match to TRBD2. In germline, CDR1 is SGHRS, CDR2 YFSETQ. The CDR3 spans 17 residues. The CDR3 protein is CASSWTSGSLYTGELFF. The DNA of the CDR3 is TGTGCCAGCAGCTGGACTAGCGGGAGCCTCTACACCGGGGAGCTGTTTTTT.

There are many counts of this clonotype. This sequence joins TRBV18 and TRBJ2-1; possibly TRBD1 for D (6 bases). The DNA end is more similar to TRBJ2-5, so the J call may be wrong. This CDR3 has 15 amino acids. Germline V gene lookup returns CDR1 KGHSH and CDR2 LQKENI. CDR3 loop: CASSSTGTDQETQYF. As DNA, the CDR3 is TGTGCCAGCTCATCCACAGGGACCGACCAAGAGACCCAGTACTTC.

This clonotype was counted many times. The chain recombines TRBV29-1 with TRBJ2-1; TRBD2 matches 11 bases. Germline CDR1 SQVTM, CDR2 ANQGSEA. CDR3 length: 13 residues. The trim removed 3 bases at V and 9 bases at J, leaving 4 bases unmatched. The chain's CDR3 is CSVEGLAVLEQFF. The CDR3 nucleotides read TGCAGCGTTGAGGGACTAGCGGTTCTTGAGCAGTTCTTC.

This clonotype was recorded many times. This chain links TRBV11-2 with TRBJ1-3; D gene ambiguous. Trimming pared 5 bases from V and 6 bases from J, leaving 11 bases between. This CDR3 contains 13 residues. Germline lookup yields CDR1 SGHAT and CDR2 FQNNGV. CDR3 nucleotide sequence: TGTGCCAGCAGCGGGAAGGGAGTAAACACCATATATTTT. Residues: CASSGKGVNTIYF.

This clonotype was recorded a few times. It may be a read error: a sequence one base away is much more abundant. V and J are TRBV11-2 and TRBJ2-4, with TRBD2 identical over 13 bases. TRBJ2-1 matches the DNA end more closely, so the J call is doubtful. This CDR3 spans 16 amino acids. Germline CDR1 is SGHAT and CDR2 is FQNNGV. In nucleotides, the CDR3 is TGTGCCAGCAGCTTCAAAGGGGGACTAGCGGGAAATGGGCAGTTCTTC. Amino acids: CASSFKGGLAGNGQFF.